This T cell receptor beta chain appears in the sequencing data of a study of blood T cell repertoires in COVID-19. The length of the CDR3 is 15 residues. The assay was immunoSEQ multiplex PCR, and TCRdb's table has in-frame clones only and misses some. Among roughly 61,000 clones listed, 90% were seen once. The V and J genes are TRBV12-2 and TRBJ2-3; the table gives TRBD1 as D, unverified against the DNA. TRBV12-2 corresponds to a pseudogene. The receptor's source is a man older than 75 with acute or convalescent COVID-19. The sample was peripheral blood. The CDR3 reads CASRFGGDRTDTQYF. Written as DNA, the CDR3 is TGTGCAAGTCGCTTCGGTGGGGACAGGACAGATACGCAGTATTTT.